This T cell receptor beta chain emerged from a study of siplizumab effects on memory and regulatory T cells. Germline V gene data show CDR1 as SEHNR and CDR2 as FQNEAQ (reference sequence). The V and J ends lost 8 bases and 1 base, in that order; junction bases with no gene match: 14. This CDR3 has 17 amino acids. Mixed lymphocyte reaction cells were cocultured at 37°C for 6 to 7 days. Some clones are missing from TCRdb's copy, which holds only in-frame ones; the method was immunoSEQ multiplex PCR. The sample records some 15,000 clones, around 49% being singletons. Concerning this clone itself: Its specificity is unknown.

The clonotype comes from a human donor in good health; the cells came from an allogeneic mixed lymphocyte reaction. This sequence joins TRBV7-9 and TRBJ2-4; 7 nucleotides agree with TRBD2. The sample taken for sequencing was CFSE-low (dividing) CD4+ T cells sorted from an allogeneic mixed lymphocyte reaction. CDR3 amino acids: CASSAWEGIAAKNIQYF. CDR3 sequence (DNA): TGTGCCAGCTCCGCTTGGGAGGGAATAGCGGCCAAAAACATTCAGTACTTC.